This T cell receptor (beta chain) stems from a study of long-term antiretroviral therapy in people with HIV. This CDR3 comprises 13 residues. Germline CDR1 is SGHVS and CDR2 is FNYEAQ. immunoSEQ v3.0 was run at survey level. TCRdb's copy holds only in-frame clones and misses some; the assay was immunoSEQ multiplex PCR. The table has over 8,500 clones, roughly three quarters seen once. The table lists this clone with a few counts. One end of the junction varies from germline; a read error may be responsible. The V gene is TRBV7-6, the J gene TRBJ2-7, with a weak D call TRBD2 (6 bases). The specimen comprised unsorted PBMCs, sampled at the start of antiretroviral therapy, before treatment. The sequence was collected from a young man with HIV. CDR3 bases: TGTGCCAGCAGCCGGACTAACTCCCACGAGCAGTACTTC. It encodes CASSRTNSHEQYF.